The T cell receptor (beta chain) under discussion was sequenced for a study of CD8 T cells in Susac syndrome. The RNA input was about 0.45 to 1 ug, and it was reverse transcribed with random hexamers. Across 54 Vbeta and 13 Jbeta, TCR beta CDR3 was amplified with immunoSEQ multiplex PCR. TCRdb recomputed calls from the immunoSEQ multiplex PCR reads with MiXCR, one row per CDR3 protein. The table lists approximately 140,000 distinct CDR3 sequences, 80% of them singletons. V lost 1 base, J lost 4 bases, and 7 bases stayed unmatched. Looked up from germline, CDR1 is MGHRA and CDR2 is YSYEKL. The CDR3 totals 16 residues. General study points: It was acknowledged by the study that relatively few individuals were included in its TCR sequencing and HLA analysis.

About this clonotype itself: Antigen unknown.

CD8+ and CD4+ T cells taken from blood had their TCR beta sequenced. Included as multiple sclerosis controls were treatment-naive patients who had stable or active relapsing-remitting disease. Sequencing was carried out using CD8+ T cells from PBMCs. The chain is built from TRBV4-1 and TRBJ1-3; TRBD1 matches at 7 bases. The receptor comes from a human donor with multiple sclerosis. Written as DNA, the CDR3 is TGCGCCAGCAGCCAAGGACAGGGAGCGTTGGGAAACACCATATATTTT. The encoded protein is CASSQGQGALGNTIYF.